A single sample is the source of the 19 T cell receptor beta chains below, sequenced in a study of T cell repertoires and HLA-DP antigens. Antigen specificity for these receptors is unknown. Here immunoSEQ multiplex PCR was the method, and the copy in TCRdb shows in-frame clones only, minus some. The table includes roughly 70,000 clones, around three quarters detected once. The source material was CD4+ T cells from PBMCs. The receptors were sampled from a man between 60 and 75 years old in good health and CMV-seronegative.

This chain connects TRBV6-4 to TRBJ2-3; D perhaps matches TRBD2 (6 bases). V was clipped by 8 bases and J by 2 bases, with 11 bases between them. Looked up from germline, CDR1 is MRHNA and CDR2 is SNTAGT. CDR3 length: 13 amino acids. The CDR3 spells CASRTTDTDTQYF. CDR3 in DNA: TGTGCCAGCCGGACTACCGACACAGATACGCAGTATTTT.

This clone was counted a few times. This chain joins TRBV7-8 and TRBJ2-7; no clear D. The CDR3 totals 11 residues. Germline values: CDR1 SGHVS, CDR2 FQNEAQ. V dropped 1 base and J dropped 5 bases, with 3 bases sitting between them. DNA for the CDR3: TGTGCCAGCAGCTTAGTGGACGAGCAGTACTTC. Translation: CASSLVDEQYF.

J is TRBJ2-3 and V is TRBV18; D remains unclear. From germline, CDR1 is KGHSH and CDR2 LQKENI. V dropped 6 bases and J dropped 2 bases, with 6 bases sitting between them. The CDR3 has 12 residues. The CDR3 DNA reads as TGTGCCAGCTCGGTTCCCACAGATACGCAGTATTTT. Translating it yields CASSVPTDTQYF.

The chain links TRBV7-8 to TRBJ2-2; 12 bases agree with TRBD1. CDR3 size: 15 residues. Germline-derived CDR1 and CDR2 are SGHVS and FQNEAQ. With 5 bases clipped from V and 7 bases from J, the junction kept 5 bases outside the gene matches. The CDR3 loop is CASSPGTGGLGELFF. DNA of the CDR3: TGTGCCAGCAGCCCTGGGACAGGGGGCCTCGGGGAGCTGTTTTTT.

The chain couples TRBV9 to TRBJ1-4, with 9 bases that match TRBD1. Looked up from germline, CDR1 is SGDLS and CDR2 is YYNGEE. Germline trimming cut 3 bases from V and 5 bases from J; bases unmatched to any gene: 5. CDR3 length equals 15 residues. The CDR3 coding sequence is TGTGCCAGCAGCGCCAGGACAGGGGCAAATGAAAAACTGTTTTTT. Translating it yields CASSARTGANEKLFF.

The gene calls are TRBV2 and TRBJ2-5, with 10 bases fitting TRBD1. Germline CDR1 reads SNHLY; CDR2 reads FYNNEI. V was pared by 7 bases and J by 0 bases, with 5 bases of the junction left unmatched. This CDR3 has 15 amino acids. The CDR3 DNA is TGTGCCAGCATCGGGACAGGGGAGTACCAAGAGACCCAGTACTTC. The encoded protein is CASIGTGEYQETQYF.

The chain uses TRBV7-8 and TRBJ2-7; D not certain. Germline V lookup: CDR1 SGHVS, CDR2 FQNEAQ. This CDR3 spans 13 amino acids. Trimming left V 6 bases short and J 4 bases short, with 13 bases between. DNA for the CDR3: TGTGCCAGCAGTCGAGACACTCTTTACGAGCAGTACGTC. Its translation: CASSRDTLYEQYV.

The chain uses TRBV5-4 and TRBJ2-3, with 15 bases fitting TRBD2. This CDR3 has 17 amino acids. V shed 7 bases, J shed 0 bases, and the junction held 6 bases outside the gene matches. CDR1 is SGHNT, CDR2 YYREEE, per germline (reference sequence). The CDR3 DNA follows: TGTGCCAGCGGGGGGACTAGCGGGAGGCAGAGCACAGATACGCAGTATTTT. Translating it yields CASGGTSGRQSTDTQYF.

Concerning this clone itself: The junction differs from germline at one of its ends, possibly a read error. The chain is built from TRBV5-6 and TRBJ2-1, with a tentative D call TRBD2 (6 bases). The germline V gene has CDR1 SGHDT and CDR2 YYEEEE. This CDR3 contains 15 residues. CDR3 in amino acids: CVSSLSVYRGGEQFF. Here the CDR3 DNA reads TGTGTCAGCAGCTTGTCAGTGTACCGGGGAGGTGAGCAGTTCTTC.

The chain has TRBV7-8 and TRBJ1-5, with D possibly matching TRBD1 (5 bases). Trimming cost V 4 bases and J 7 bases, with 17 bases left between them. The V gene's germline CDR1 is SGHVS and CDR2 FQNEAQ. The CDR3 consists of 15 residues. In DNA form, the CDR3 reads TGTGCCAGCAGCTACTCCGGGACTGCGGGGCAGCCCCAGCATTTT. Amino acids: CASSYSGTAGQPQHF.

This clone came up a few times. This chain joins TRBV28 and TRBJ2-2, with D maybe TRBD1 (5 bases). Germline V CDR1 and CDR2: MDHEN, SYDVKM. The CDR3 is 17 residues long. The V and J ends lost 0 bases and 0 bases respectively, with 11 bases between them. CDR3 in DNA: TGTGCCAGCAGTTTATGGGCAGGGAACGCGAACACCGGGGAGCTGTTTTTT. Protein: CASSLWAGNANTGELFF. Complete variable domain (other parts from reference TRBV28 and TRBJ2-2): DVKVTQSSRYLVKRTGEKVFLECVQDMDHENMFWYRQDPGLGLRLIYFSYDVKMKEKGDIPEGYSVSREKKERFSLILESASTNQTSMYLCASSLWAGNANTGELFFGEGSRLTVL.

This chain joins TRBV5-1 and TRBJ1-6; tentatively, D is TRBD1 (6 bases). Germline assignment: CDR1 SGHRS and CDR2 YFSETQ. Trimming removed 7 bases from V and 0 bases from J, with 20 bases in between. The CDR3 is 18 residues long. CDR3 region: CASRVGQGQGSYNSPLHF. The CDR3 bases are TGCGCCAGCCGAGTTGGTCAGGGGCAGGGCTCCTATAATTCACCCCTCCACTTT.

The V and J genes are TRBV18 and TRBJ1-5; D is uncertain. The length of the CDR3 is 16 residues. Deletions cut 3 bases from V and 0 bases from J, with 12 bases between. In germline, CDR1 is KGHSH, CDR2 LQKENI. CDR3 DNA sequence: TGTGCCAGCTCACCGGGAGGGAGCTATAGCAATCAGCCCCAGCATTTT. It specifies CASSPGGSYSNQPQHF.

The rearrangement links TRBV7-9 to TRBJ1-2; 12 nucleotides align to TRBD1. The ends lost 5 bases at V and 6 bases at J; junction bases unmatched: 7. CDR3 length equals 15 residues. Germline lookup yields CDR1 SEHNR and CDR2 FQNEAQ (reference sequence). The CDR3 DNA is TGTGCCAGCAGCCAGCCGGGACAGGGGGCGAATGGCTACACCTTC. Protein product: CASSQPGQGANGYTF.

The CDR3 spells CASSWGLAGGEDTQYF. DNA for the CDR3: TGTGCCAGCAGCTGGGGACTAGCGGGAGGTGAAGATACGCAGTATTTT. The chain carries TRBV11-2 and TRBJ2-3; TRBD2 agrees at 15 bases. Germline assignment: CDR1 SGHAT and CDR2 FQNNGV. This CDR3 contains 16 residues. V lost 4 bases to trimming and J lost 5 bases; unmatched junction nucleotides: 4.

The rearrangement links TRBV10-3 to TRBJ1-6; 7 positions agree with TRBD1. V lost 6 bases and J lost 8; bases outside the gene matches: 10. CDR3 length: 15 residues. Germline V gene sequence: CDR1 ENHRY, CDR2 SYGVKD. CDR3 in DNA: TGTGCCATCAGCCCCCGCACAGGGGCCGATTCACCCCTCCACTTT. Amino acid sequence: CAISPRTGADSPLHF.

The CDR3 region has the DNA TGTGCCTGGAGTGCCCAACTAGCGGGAGTTGGAGATACGCAGTATTTT. This encodes CAWSAQLAGVGDTQYF. The gene calls are TRBV30 and TRBJ2-3; 11 bases agree with TRBD2. The CDR3 has 16 amino acids. Per the germline V gene, CDR1 is GTSNPN and CDR2 is SVGIG (reference sequence). Trimming removed 1 base from V and 5 bases from J; junction bases left unmatched: 8.

This chain links TRBV5-8 with TRBJ1-6, with D perhaps TRBD1 (5 bases). The CDR3 is 14 residues long. Between the trimmed V and J ends, which lost 4 bases and 8 bases, there was a span of 13 bases. In germline, CDR1 is SGHTS, CDR2 YDEGEE. This CDR3 reads CASSRDRFYSPLHF. The CDR3 region has the DNA TGTGCCAGCAGCCGGGACCGGTTCTATTCACCCCTCCACTTT.

V and J are TRBV10-2 and TRBJ2-1; D unresolved. CDR3 size: 14 residues. Per germline, CDR1 WSHSY and CDR2 SAAADI. V was trimmed by 5 bases and J by 2 bases, leaving 10 bases between them. CDR3 sequence (DNA): TGCGCCAGCAGTAAGGGCAGCACCTACAATGAGCAGTTCTTC. This encodes CASSKGSTYNEQFF.